The clone carrying this T cell receptor (beta chain) was observed a handful of times. The CDR3 has 15 residues. CDR1 SGDLS and CDR2 YYNGEE come from the germline V gene. The V gene lost 3 bases and the J gene lost 6 bases, with 16 bases spanning the gap. In the study's own analysis: The assay estimated nucleated cells by amplifying reference gene primers. Only in-frame clones appear in the TCRdb table, and some are missing; sequencing was by immunoSEQ multiplex PCR. D and trimming were read from the DNA, whereas the V and J calls and clone size are those reported in that table. The sample contains nearly 300,000 clones, approximately 88% of which appear only once. This record comes from a study of blood T cell repertoires in COVID-19. Study overall: T cells, B-cell-depleted T cells, or PBMCs supplied cDNA or gDNA.

Sample: peripheral blood. The chain has TRBV9 and TRBJ2-1; D might be TRBD2 (7 bases). The source of this sequence is a woman in her 30s who had recovered from COVID-19. The CDR3 region has the DNA TGTGCCAGCAGCGCTAGGGGGGGACACCTCAATGAGCAGTTCTTC. It encodes CASSARGGHLNEQFF.